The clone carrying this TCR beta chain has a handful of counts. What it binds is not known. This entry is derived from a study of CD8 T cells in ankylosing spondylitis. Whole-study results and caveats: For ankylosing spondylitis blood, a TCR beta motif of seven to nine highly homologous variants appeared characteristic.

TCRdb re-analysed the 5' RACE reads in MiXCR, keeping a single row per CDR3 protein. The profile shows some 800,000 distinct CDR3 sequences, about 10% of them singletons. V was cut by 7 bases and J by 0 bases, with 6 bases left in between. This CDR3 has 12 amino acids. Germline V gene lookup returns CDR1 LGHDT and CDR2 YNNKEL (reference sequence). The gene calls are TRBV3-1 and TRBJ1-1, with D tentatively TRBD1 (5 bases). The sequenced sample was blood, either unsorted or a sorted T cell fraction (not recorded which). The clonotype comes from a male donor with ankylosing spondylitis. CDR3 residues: CASTGMNTEAFF. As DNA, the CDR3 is TGTGCCAGCACAGGGATGAACACTGAAGCTTTCTTT.